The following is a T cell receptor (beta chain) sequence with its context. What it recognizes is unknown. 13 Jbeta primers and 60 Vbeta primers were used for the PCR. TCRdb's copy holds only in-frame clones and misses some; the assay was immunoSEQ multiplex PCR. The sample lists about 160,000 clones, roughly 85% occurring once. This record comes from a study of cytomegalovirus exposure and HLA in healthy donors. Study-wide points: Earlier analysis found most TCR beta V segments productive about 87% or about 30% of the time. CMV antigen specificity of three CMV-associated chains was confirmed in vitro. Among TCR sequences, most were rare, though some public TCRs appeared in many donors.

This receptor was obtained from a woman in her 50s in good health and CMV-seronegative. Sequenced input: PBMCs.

CDR3: CASSPGQTYEQYF. DNA of the CDR3: TGTGCCAGCAGCCCGGGACAGACCTACGAGCAGTACTTC. The chain employs TRBV9 and TRBJ2-7; 7 bases are a match to TRBD1. This CDR3 region has 13 residues. V trimming: 4 bases; J trimming: 2 bases; junction bases outside the gene matches: 3. Germline assignment: CDR1 SGDLS and CDR2 YYNGEE.